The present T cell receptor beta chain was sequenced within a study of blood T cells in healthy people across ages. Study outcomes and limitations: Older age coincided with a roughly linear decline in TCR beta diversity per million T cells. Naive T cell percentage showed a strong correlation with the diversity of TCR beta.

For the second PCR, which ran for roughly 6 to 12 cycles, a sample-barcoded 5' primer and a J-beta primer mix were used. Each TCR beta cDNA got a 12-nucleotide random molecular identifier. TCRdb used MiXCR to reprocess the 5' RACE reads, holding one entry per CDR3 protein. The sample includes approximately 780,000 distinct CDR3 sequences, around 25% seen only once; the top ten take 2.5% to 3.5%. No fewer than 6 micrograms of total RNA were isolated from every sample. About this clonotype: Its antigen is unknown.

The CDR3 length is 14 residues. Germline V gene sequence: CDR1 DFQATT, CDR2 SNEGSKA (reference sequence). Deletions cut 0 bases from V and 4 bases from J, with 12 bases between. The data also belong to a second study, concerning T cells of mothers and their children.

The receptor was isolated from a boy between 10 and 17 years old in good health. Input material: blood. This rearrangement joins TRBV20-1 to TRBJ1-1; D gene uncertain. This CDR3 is CSARDPEGVTEAFF. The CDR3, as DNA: TGCAGTGCTAGAGACCCAGAGGGTGTCACTGAAGCTTTCTTT.